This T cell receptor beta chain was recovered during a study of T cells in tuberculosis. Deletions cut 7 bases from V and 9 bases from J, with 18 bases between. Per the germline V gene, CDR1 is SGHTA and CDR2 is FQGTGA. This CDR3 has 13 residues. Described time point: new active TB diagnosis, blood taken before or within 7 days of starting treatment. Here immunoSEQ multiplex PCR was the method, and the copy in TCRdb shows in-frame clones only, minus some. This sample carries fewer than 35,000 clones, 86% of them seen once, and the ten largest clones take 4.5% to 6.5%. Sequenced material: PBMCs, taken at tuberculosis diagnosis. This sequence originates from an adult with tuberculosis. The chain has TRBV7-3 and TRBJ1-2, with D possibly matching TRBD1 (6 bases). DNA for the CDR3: TGTGCCAGCACCCGAACAGGGCTCAGGTGCTACACCTTC. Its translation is CASTRTGLRCYTF.